A single sample gave rise to the 15 T cell receptor beta chains below, sequenced in a study of T cell clonality in common variable immunodeficiency. Sequencing was performed with immunoSEQ multiplex PCR; in TCRdb, only in-frame clones are kept and a portion is missing. This sample carries about 37,000 clones, none of them present only once. The sequenced material came from peripheral blood mononuclear cells. These receptors originate from a person between 18 and 70 years old in good health.

This clone has at least ten counts. The CDR3 end is not reached by the read, which stops 3 residues before it; the germline J gene fills it in. The chain uses TRBV20-1 and TRBJ2-3, with 11 bases fitting TRBD2. J lost 6 bases, V lost 5 bases, and 16 bases had no gene match. CDR1 and CDR2 (germline): DFQATT, SNEGSKA (reference sequence). This CDR3 has 17 residues. The CDR3 here is CSASERGLAGGVDTQYF. CDR3 bases read: TGCAGTGCTTCCGAAAGGGGCCTAGCGGGGGGTGTGGATACG.

This clone was seen a few times. Compared with germline, one end of the junction differs, possibly owing to a read error. The read stops 3 residues short of the end of the CDR3; the missing end is completed from the germline J gene. This sample includes further DNA sequences coding for the same CDR3. The genes are TRBV19 and TRBJ1-3; 9 bases agree with TRBD1. CDR1 and CDR2 (germline): LNHDA, SQIVND (reference sequence). CDR3 length: 13 amino acids. CDR3 sequence reads: CATSDRGRNTIYF. The covered CDR3 bases are TGTGCCACCTCGGACAGGGGAAGAAACACT.

This clone has a count of ten or more. Read sequence stops 3 residues before the CDR3 end, and the germline J gene provides the missing end. The V gene is TRBV6-4, the J gene TRBJ1-1; 8 bases align to TRBD1. The CDR3 loop spans 10 amino acids. Germline V lookup: CDR1 MRHNA, CDR2 SNTAGT. The part of the CDR3 DNA that was read is TGTGCCAGCAGTGGACAGGGG. Translating gives CASSGQG. From start to end, the CDR3 is CASSGQGAFF.

This clone was seen repeatedly, ten times or more. Read data end 3 residues before the CDR3 end; the end is taken from the germline J gene. This sequence joins TRBV7-2 and TRBJ2-7; TRBD2 might be the D (6 bases). This CDR3 contains 14 residues. The V end was cut by 3 bases, the J end by 6 bases, with 15 bases between. CDR1 and CDR2 (germline): SGHTA, FQGNSA. The CDR3 bases that were read are TGTGCCAGCAGCTTGGGGGGACCTATCGGCGAG. It encodes CASSLGGPIGE. The whole CDR3 protein reads CASSLGGPIGEQYF. The variable domain in full, completed from reference TRBV7-2 and TRBJ2-7, reads GAGVSQSPSNKVTEKGKDVELRCDPISGHTALYWYRQSLGQGLEFLIYFQGNSAPDKSGLPSDRFSAERTGGSVSTLTIQRTQQEDSAVYLCASSLGGPIGEQYFGPGTRLTVT.

There are many counts of this clone. The missing CDR3 end, 3 residues past where the read stops, is filled in from the germline J gene. V is TRBV19 and J is TRBJ2-7, with 7 bases matching TRBD1. This CDR3 region has 14 residues. After removal of 3 bases from V and 3 bases from J, the junction contained 5 bases not matched to a gene. Looked up from germline, CDR1 is LNHDA and CDR2 is SQIVND (reference sequence). CDR3 amino acids: CASSMTGSNYEQYF. CDR3 bases read: TGTGCCAGTAGTATGACAGGGTCGAACTACGAG.

This clone was picked up a small number of times. The read comes to an end 3 residues before the CDR3 does, leaving the germline J gene to fill in the end. V is TRBV7-9 and J is TRBJ2-3, with D perhaps TRBD1 (5 bases). V lost 5 bases, J lost 7 bases, and 19 bases lay in between. Germline CDR1 SEHNR, CDR2 FQNEAQ (reference sequence). CDR3 size: 15 residues. This chain's CDR3 is CASSKPDSSLHTQYF. CDR3 DNA, as far as it was read: TGTGCCAGCAGCAAACCCGACAGTTCCCTTCATACG.

This clone was picked up many times. The read comes to an end 3 residues before the CDR3 does, leaving the germline J gene to fill in the end. This rearrangement joins TRBV5-1 to TRBJ2-1, with TRBD1 as a possible D gene (6 bases). The CDR3 runs to 16 residues. The germline V gene encodes CDR1 SGHRS and CDR2 YFSETQ. Trimming stripped 7 bases from V and 5 bases from J, with 22 bases between. CDR3 bases read: TGCGCCAGCGGGATTACCGGGACATATGGGGACAATGAG. It is translated as CASGITGTYGDNE. From start to end, the CDR3 is CASGITGTYGDNEQFF. Full variable domain (outside the CDR3, taken from reference TRBV5-1 and TRBJ2-1): KAGVTQTPRYLIKTRGQQVTLSCSPISGHRSVSWYQQTPGQGLQFLFEYFSETQRNKGNFPGRFSGRQFSNSRSEMNVSTLELGDSALYLCASGITGTYGDNEQFFGPGTRLTVL.

This clone was seen ten or more times. The read terminates 3 residues ahead of where the CDR3 ends, so the germline J gene completes it. The chain couples TRBV12-3 or TRBV12-4 to TRBJ1-4, with D tentatively TRBD1 (5 bases). CDR3 length: 15 amino acids. V was shortened by 5 bases and J by 4 bases, with 14 bases between the two germline ends. Incomplete CDR3 DNA: TGTGCCAGCAGTGTGGAATTTCAGGGTAATGAAAAA. Translation gives CASSVEFQGNEK. From start to end, the CDR3 is CASSVEFQGNEKLFF.

This clone was detected ten times or more. Read sequence stops 3 residues before the CDR3 end, and the germline J gene provides the missing end. The rearrangement uses TRBV20-1 and TRBJ2-1; 7 bases map to TRBD2. V shed 0 bases, J shed 3 bases, and the junction held 8 bases outside the gene matches. The CDR3 consists of 16 residues. Germline CDR1 DFQATT, CDR2 SNEGSKA (reference sequence). The CDR3 protein is CSAREIAGSRYNEQFF. CDR3 DNA (partial): TGCAGTGCTAGAGAAATAGCGGGCAGCCGCTACAATGAG.

In this sample, this clone turned up many times. The observed sequence ends 3 residues before the CDR3 terminus, with the missing tail filled in from the germline J gene. V usage is TRBV13 and J usage is TRBJ2-1; D is perhaps TRBD1 (6 bases). V lost 3 bases and J 2 bases, leaving 14 bases between the germline ends. Germline V gene lookup returns CDR1 PRHDT and CDR2 FYEKMQ (reference sequence). The CDR3 totals 16 residues. The CDR3 reads CASSFPDRPPYNEQFF. Incomplete CDR3 DNA: TGTGCCAGCAGCTTCCCTGACAGGCCCCCCTACAATGAG.

This clone was picked up many times. The observed sequence ends 3 residues before the CDR3 terminus, with the missing tail filled in from the germline J gene. The rearrangement joins TRBV7-3 to TRBJ2-5; weak D call: TRBD2 (6 bases). Germline V lookup: CDR1 SGHTA, CDR2 FQGTGA. This CDR3 spans 15 amino acids. Deletions cut 6 bases from V and 3 bases from J, with 17 bases between. The chain's CDR3 is CASSPTGGIKETQYF. The part of the CDR3 DNA that was read is TGTGCCAGCAGTCCTACCGGGGGTATCAAAGAGACC.

This clone has at least ten counts. Read sequence stops 3 residues before the CDR3 end, and the germline J gene provides the missing end. This rearrangement joins TRBV19 to TRBJ2-1, with 7 bases that match TRBD1. CDR1 and CDR2 from the germline V gene are LNHDA and SQIVND (reference sequence). The V and J ends lost 5 bases and 0 bases, in that order; junction bases with no gene match: 7. This CDR3 has 16 amino acids. The CDR3 region is CASSPLGQSSYNEQFF. CDR3 DNA (partial): TGTGCCAGTAGTCCCTTGGGACAGAGCTCCTACAATGAG.

This clone was counted only a few times. The read falls 3 residues short of the CDR3 end, and the missing part is taken from the germline J gene. The chain links TRBV2 to TRBJ2-5; TRBD1 matches 8 bases. This CDR3 contains 15 residues. CDR1 and CDR2 from the germline V gene are SNHLY and FYNNEI. The V segment lost 4 bases and the J segment 1 base; nucleotides outside the gene matches: 5. The sequenced CDR3 bases are TGTGCCAGCAGTGGGGCAGGGGGCTTCCAAGAGACC. Translating it yields CASSGAGGFQET. The whole CDR3 region reads CASSGAGGFQETQYF.

In its sample, this clone was seen many times. The read gets to within 3 residues of the CDR3 end, and the germline J gene fills in the rest. The gene calls are TRBV20-1 and TRBJ1-5; maybe TRBD1 (5 bases). CDR1 is DFQATT, CDR2 SNEGSKA, per germline (reference sequence). The V end lost 3 bases, the J end lost 0 bases, and 12 bases lay between the germline ends. This CDR3 comprises 15 residues. CDR3 sequence reads: CSARAGVYSNQPQHF. CDR3 bases read: TGCAGTGCTAGGGCGGGGGTGTATAGCAATCAGCCC.

Turning to this clone: The read falls 3 residues short of the CDR3 end, and the missing part is taken from the germline J gene. The V and J genes are TRBV20-1 and TRBJ2-3, with 9 bases fitting TRBD2. Per germline, CDR1 DFQATT and CDR2 SNEGSKA (reference sequence). This CDR3 is built from 14 residues. The J segment lost 6 bases and the V segment lost 1 base, leaving 5 bases of the junction unmatched. CDR3 sequence reads: CSARAGSGGDTQYF. Partial CDR3 DNA: TGCAGTGCTAGAGCGGGTAGCGGGGGCGATACG.